Presented here are 26 T cell receptor beta chains from one specimen sequenced in a study of control samples from healthy donors and cancer patients. Generated by immunoSEQ multiplex PCR, the TCRdb table keeps only in-frame clones and is missing some. The data contain roughly 120,000 clones, 85% to 90% of them singletons. Sequencing input: PBMCs. The source is a woman aged 45-65 years with colorectal cancer.

This chain links TRBV29-1 with TRBJ1-4; D is unclear. V shed 5 bases and J shed 8 bases, with 15 bases lying between them. The CDR3 runs to 13 residues. In germline, CDR1 is SQVTM, CDR2 ANQGSEA. CDR3 sequence: CSVQSGYREKLFF. For the CDR3, the DNA is TGCAGCGTTCAGTCGGGGTATCGCGAAAAACTGTTTTTT.

The chain employs TRBV6-2 or TRBV6-3 and TRBJ2-5, with D uncertain. This CDR3 contains 13 residues. Trimming cost V 3 bases and J 5 bases, with 10 bases left between them. Germline CDR1 reads MNHEY; CDR2 reads SVGEGT. In DNA, the CDR3 is TGTGCCAGCAGTTATTATGAGGACGAGACCCAGTACTTC. Translating it yields CASSYYEDETQYF.

The chain recombines TRBV2 with TRBJ1-3; the D is unclear. Trimming removed 2 bases at V and 1 base at J, with 12 bases between. CDR1 is SNHLY, CDR2 FYNNEI, per germline. The CDR3 totals 16 residues. In DNA form, the CDR3 reads TGTGCCAGCAGTGAAAGGGCAGTGAGGTCTGGAAACACCATATATTTT. This gives the protein CASSERAVRSGNTIYF. Combining the CDR3 with reference TRBV2 and TRBJ1-3 gives the whole variable domain EPEVTQTPSHQVTQMGQEVILRCVPISNHLYFYWYRQILGQKVEFLVSFYNNEISEKSEIFDDQFSVERPDGSNFTLKIRSTKLEDSAMYFCASSERAVRSGNTIYFGEGSWLTVV.

Points on this clone: Relative to the germline gene, one junction end is altered; a read error may explain this. This sequence joins TRBV11-2 and TRBJ2-3; tentatively, D is TRBD2 (6 bases). The CDR3 runs to 12 residues. Germline lookup yields CDR1 SGHAT and CDR2 FQNNGV. CDR3 coding DNA: TGTGCCAGCAGCTTAGAGGGCGGGGCGCCCAATTTT. Translation: CASSLEGGAPNF.

V usage is TRBV19 and J usage is TRBJ1-2, with TRBD1 as a possible D gene (5 bases). With 0 bases removed from V and 7 bases from J, the gap between germline ends came to 15 bases. Germline V gene data show CDR1 as LNHDA and CDR2 as SQIVND (reference sequence). CDR3 length: 15 residues. This CDR3 reads CASSIDGAGRRGYTF. CDR3 DNA sequence: TGTGCCAGTAGTATAGATGGGGCAGGGCGTCGTGGCTACACCTTC. The whole variable domain, remainder taken from reference TRBV19 and TRBJ1-2, is DGGITQSPKYLFRKEGQNVTLSCEQNLNHDAMYWYRQDPGQGLRLIYYSQIVNDFQKGDIAEGYSVSREKKESFPLTVTSAQKNPTAFYLCASSIDGAGRRGYTFGSGTRLTVV.

This chain uses TRBV6-6 with TRBJ2-7, with a possible D match to TRBD1 (6 bases). The CDR3 sequence is 11 residues long. V lost 7 bases, J lost 8 bases, and 12 bases lay in between. Per germline, CDR1 MNHNY and CDR2 SVGAGI (reference sequence). The CDR3 is CASTSGTQQYF. DNA for the CDR3: TGTGCCAGCACCTCTGGGACACAGCAGTACTTC.

V usage is TRBV29-1 and J usage is TRBJ1-2; D unclear. The V and J ends lost 0 bases and 2 bases respectively, with 7 bases between them. The CDR3 has 13 amino acids. Per the germline V gene, CDR1 is SQVTM and CDR2 is ANQGSEA. This chain's CDR3 is CSVEDPKNYGYTF. DNA for the CDR3: TGCAGCGTTGAAGACCCGAAGAACTATGGCTACACCTTC.

The chain recombines TRBV7-9 with TRBJ1-3; possibly TRBD1 for D (6 bases). The germline V gene encodes CDR1 SEHNR and CDR2 FQNEAQ (reference sequence). Trimming stripped 3 bases from V and 3 bases from J, with 18 bases between. The CDR3 has 17 amino acids. In DNA form, the CDR3 reads TGTGCCAGCAGCTTGGATATTACAGGGAGGGGTGGAAACACCATATATTTT. Translated: CASSLDITGRGGNTIYF.

The V and J genes are TRBV2 and TRBJ2-5; D perhaps matches TRBD1 (5 bases). V lost 7 bases and J 5 bases, leaving 14 bases between the germline ends. Germline CDR1 is SNHLY and CDR2 is FYNNEI. The CDR3 totals 13 residues. This CDR3 is CASKAGILETQYF. The CDR3 nucleotides read TGTGCCAGCAAGGCAGGGATACTTGAGACCCAGTACTTC.

The rearrangement links TRBV6-5 to TRBJ1-4; D is unresolved. The CDR3 is 12 residues long. Germline lookup yields CDR1 MNHEY and CDR2 SVGAGI. The V gene lost 7 bases and the J gene lost 9 bases, with 12 bases spanning the gap. The CDR3 nucleotides read TGTGCCAGCAAGGCAGCGAATCAAAAACTGTTTTTT. Translated: CASKAANQKLFF.

The chain joins TRBV27 to TRBJ2-1; D not certain. There are 17 residues in the CDR3. Trimming shortened V by 6 bases and J by 9 bases, and 27 bases separated the two germline ends. Germline lookup yields CDR1 MNHEY and CDR2 SMNVEV (reference sequence). The CDR3 DNA follows: TGTGCCAGCAGCACAAACGATAGACGGGCCCTATCCGCTGAGCAGTTCTTC. Encoded protein: CASSTNDRRALSAEQFF.

The chain is built from TRBV5-1 and TRBJ2-1, with 13 bases that match TRBD2. Trimming removed 4 bases from V and 7 bases from J; junction bases left unmatched: 5. CDR3 length: 15 amino acids. The V gene's germline CDR1 is SGHRS and CDR2 YFSETQ. DNA for the CDR3: TGCGCCAGCAGCCGGACTAGCGGGAGCGAGAATGAGCAGTTCTTC. This translates into CASSRTSGSENEQFF.

The V gene is TRBV5-1, the J gene TRBJ1-6; D unresolved. This CDR3 comprises 15 residues. Germline CDR1 is SGHRS and CDR2 is YFSETQ. The V gene lost 0 bases and the J gene lost 6 bases, with 10 bases spanning the gap. DNA of the CDR3: TGCGCCAGCAGCTTGGTAATGGATAGTAATTCACCCCTCCACTTT. It yields the protein CASSLVMDSNSPLHF.

The chain recombines TRBV27 with TRBJ2-5; tentative D call: TRBD2 (6 bases). Trimming shortened V by 9 bases and J by 2 bases, and 16 bases separated the two germline ends. The CDR3 totals 14 residues. The germline CDR1 and CDR2 sequences are MNHEY and SMNVEV (reference sequence). The CDR3 loop reads CASSRDLAQETQYF. The CDR3, as DNA: TGTGCCAGTTCAAGGGACTTGGCTCAAGAGACCCAGTACTTC.

In this sample, this clone turned up a few times. V and J are TRBV6-6 and TRBJ2-3; 7 nucleotides align to TRBD2. The CDR3 spans 17 residues. V gave up 5 bases and J gave up 0 bases; unmatched junction bases: 11. CDR1 is MNHNY and CDR2 is SVGAGI in the germline V gene (reference sequence). The CDR3 loop is CASSPVGGRTSTDTQYF. Here the CDR3 DNA reads TGTGCCAGCAGTCCCGTGGGGGGGAGGACTAGCACAGATACGCAGTATTTT.

The chain is built from TRBV4-1 and TRBJ1-2; D unclear. Trimming shortened V by 1 base and J by 4 bases, and 7 bases separated the two germline ends. Germline V gene data show CDR1 as MGHRA and CDR2 as YSYEKL. This CDR3 has 13 residues. The CDR3 DNA sequence: TGCGCCAGCAGCCAAGTCTCCCTCTATGGCTACACCTTC. Amino acids: CASSQVSLYGYTF.

The chain combines TRBV7-3 with TRBJ2-1; TRBD2 aligns across 13 bases. With V trimmed by 5 bases and J by 1 base, 8 bases remained unmatched. CDR3 size: 18 residues. Per the germline V gene, CDR1 is SGHTA and CDR2 is FQGTGA. CDR3: CASSRTSGRAGSYNEQFF. The CDR3 DNA is TGTGCCAGCAGCCGCACTAGCGGGAGGGCCGGGTCCTACAATGAGCAGTTCTTC.

The V and J genes are TRBV6-6 and TRBJ2-3; 16 bases are shared with TRBD2. Germline loops: CDR1 MNHNY, CDR2 SVGAGI (reference sequence). J was trimmed by 2 bases and V by 5 bases; bases with no gene match: 4. This CDR3 is built from 17 residues. Here the CDR3 DNA reads TGTGCCAGCAGTCCGGGACTAGCGGGGGGGACCACAGATACGCAGTATTTT. Its protein product is CASSPGLAGGTTDTQYF.

The DNA for the CDR3 is TGTGCCAGCATAGTGGGGTCTGGACAATTTAACTATGGCTACACCTTC. Translating gives CASIVGSGQFNYGYTF. The rearrangement joins TRBV28 to TRBJ1-2; maybe TRBD1 (5 bases). This CDR3 has 16 residues. Germline CDR1 and CDR2: MDHEN and SYDVKM. Trimming cost V 7 bases and J 1 base, with 19 bases left between them.

The CDR3 loop reads CAYRDRGPYTF. The CDR3 DNA is TGTGCCTACCGGGACAGGGGTCCCTACACCTTC. The genes are TRBV10-3 and TRBJ1-2, with TRBD1 matching over 10 bases. The CDR3 is 11 residues long. From germline, CDR1 is ENHRY and CDR2 SYGVKD. The ends lost 11 bases at V and 10 bases at J; junction bases unmatched: 7.

The CDR3 coding sequence is TGTGCCAGCAGCTTATGGGCCGGGACAGGCGCGTCACCCCTCCACTTT. Translated: CASSLWAGTGASPLHF. V and J are TRBV11-2 and TRBJ1-6; 8 bases fit TRBD1. Germline lookup yields CDR1 SGHAT and CDR2 FQNNGV. This CDR3 comprises 16 residues. V lost 2 bases and J lost 10; bases outside the gene matches: 10.

V and J are TRBV3-1 (or the pseudogene TRBV3-2) and TRBJ1-1; D is possibly TRBD1 (6 bases). V shed 4 bases and J shed 1 base, with 16 bases lying between them. The germline gives CDR1 LGHDT, CDR2 YNNKEL (reference sequence). The CDR3 sequence is 16 residues long. The CDR3 DNA is TGTGCCAGCAGCCGTGGGAGGGGGGTTGCGAACACTGAAGCTTTCTTT. Protein product: CASSRGRGVANTEAFF.

J is TRBJ2-1 and V is TRBV19; D gene uncertain. V was shortened by 4 bases and J by 9 bases, with 7 bases between the two germline ends. The germline V gene encodes CDR1 LNHDA and CDR2 SQIVND (reference sequence). The CDR3 has 11 amino acids. The CDR3 nucleotides are TGTGCCAGTAGTACCGGCGGTGAGCAGTTCTTC. Translated, it gives CASSTGGEQFF.

V usage is TRBV6-1 and J usage is TRBJ1-5, with D unresolved. V shed 2 bases and J shed 0 bases, with 17 bases lying between them. CDR1 is MNHNS, CDR2 SASEGT, per germline. This CDR3 has 18 residues. CDR3 sequence reads: CASSEMGIERDSNQPQHF. The CDR3 nucleotides are TGTGCCAGCAGTGAAATGGGCATCGAGCGGGATAGCAATCAGCCCCAGCATTTT.

The CDR3 DNA reads as TGCAGCGTGAGGCAGCAGAACACTGAAGCTTTCTTT. Protein product: CSVRQQNTEAFF. The genes are TRBV29-1 and TRBJ1-1; no clear D. Germline loops: CDR1 SQVTM, CDR2 ANQGSEA. Trimming cost V 6 bases and J 1 base, with 9 bases left between them. The CDR3 is made up of 12 amino acids.

The chain carries TRBV25-1 and TRBJ1-4; D gene uncertain. The germline CDR1 and CDR2 sequences are MGHDK and SYGVNS. V lost 0 bases, J lost 3 bases, and 8 bases lay in between. This CDR3 is built from 15 residues. DNA for the CDR3: TGTGCCAGCAGTGAATACGTAGGTTCTAATGAAAAACTGTTTTTT. Translation gives CASSEYVGSNEKLFF.